This T cell receptor beta chain was profiled in a study of shared clonotypes between healthy human individuals. Genomic DNA of each subset was evenly split across several immunoSEQ plates. Authors' analysis steps: ImmunoSEQ junction-only sequences lacked quality scores, so their filtering differed. The data were produced by immunoSEQ multiplex PCR, yet TCRdb's version contains in-frame clones alone and is incomplete. That table gives V, J and clone size, and the DNA gave D and trimming. The sample records more than 2,000,000 clones, around nine tenths being singletons. From germline, CDR1 is MNHEY and CDR2 SVGAGI. The CDR3 is made up of 13 amino acids. The V end lost 8 bases, the J end lost 7 bases, and 17 bases lay between the germline ends. Regarding this clone: Its target is unknown.

General study findings and limits: Memory subsets had estimated richness that was generally smaller than that of naive subsets.

The chain employs TRBV6-5 and TRBJ2-5; D is possibly TRBD2 (7 bases). This sequence was found in a man aged 18 to 29 in good health. Sequencing was done on a sample of naive CD4+ T cells sorted from blood. Subset noted: CD45RA+ positively selected. CDR3 DNA sequence: TGTGCCAGCGCCGACGGGGGGCGCGGGACCCAGTACTTC. Translating it yields CASADGGRGTQYF.